This is a list of T cell receptor beta chains from one sample in a study of OX40 agonist ivuxolimab in advanced cancers. Profiled with immunoSEQ multiplex PCR; TCRdb holds only in-frame clones, not every one. Of tens of thousands of clones detected, more than 75% appear once; the ten largest clones hold 15% to 25%. The starting material was CD4+ or CD8+ T cells sorted from blood, obtained in a trial of the OX40 agonist ivuxolimab. The receptor source for this set is an adult with an advanced solid tumor such as melanoma, head and neck, liver or kidney cancer. Both conserved end residues are part of each CDR3. Fields, in order: J gene, D gene, V gene, CDR3 length, clone size, CDR3 DNA, CDR3 protein. A D gene is named only where the DNA matches it firmly. Where a row states a size, it is once, few, many or the class of an expanded clone; other rows omit it.

j_gene: TRBJ2-4; d_gene: TRBD1; v_gene: TRBV13; len: 15; abundance: .; CDR3nt: TGTGCCAGCAGCGCCGACAGGGGATTTGGGTACATTCAGTACTTC; CDR3aa: CASSADRGFGYIQYF
j_gene: TRBJ2-5; d_gene: .; v_gene: TRBV6-1; len: 14; abundance: .; CDR3nt: TGTGCCAGCAGTGAAGCGTGGGGGCTAGAGACCCAGTACTTC; CDR3aa: CASSEAWGLETQYF
j_gene: TRBJ2-7; d_gene: TRBD2; v_gene: TRBV2; len: 14; abundance: .; CDR3nt: TGTGCCAGCAGCGGGACTAGCGAGGACTACGAGCAGTACTTC; CDR3aa: CASSGTSEDYEQYF
j_gene: TRBJ2-3; d_gene: .; v_gene: TRBV5-6; len: 16; abundance: .; CDR3nt: TGTGCCAGCAGCTTGGCCGGGGGTCTCCCTCTGGATACGCAGTATTTT; CDR3aa: CASSLAGGLPLDTQYF
j_gene: TRBJ1-4; d_gene: TRBD1; v_gene: TRBV18; len: 19; abundance: .; CDR3nt: TGTGCCAGCTCAGCGATTCGTCAGGGGGGCGCAACTGGTAATGAAAAACTGTTTTTT; CDR3aa: CASSAIRQGGATGNEKLFF
j_gene: TRBJ1-1; d_gene: .; v_gene: TRBV27; len: 14; abundance: .; CDR3nt: TGTGCCAGCAGTTTATGGAAGGAGAACACTGAAGCTTTCTTT; CDR3aa: CASSLWKENTEAFF
j_gene: TRBJ2-5; d_gene: TRBD2; v_gene: TRBV4-1; len: 16; abundance: .; CDR3nt: TGCGCCAGCAGCCAACGAAGCGGGGGACCCCAAGAGACCCAGTACTTC; CDR3aa: CASSQRSGGPQETQYF
j_gene: TRBJ1-1; d_gene: .; v_gene: TRBV11-2; len: 14; abundance: once; CDR3nt: TGTGCCAGCAGCCCCACCCCGGGAGGCACTGAAGCTTTCTTT; CDR3aa: CASSPTPGGTEAFF
j_gene: TRBJ1-2; d_gene: .; v_gene: TRBV27; len: 15; abundance: .; CDR3nt: TGTGCCAGCAGTTCGGACGGGATTTTTAACTATGGCTACACCTTC; CDR3aa: CASSSDGIFNYGYTF
j_gene: TRBJ1-1; d_gene: .; v_gene: TRBV28; len: 16; abundance: .; CDR3nt: TGTGCCAGCAGTCCCCGGGCACGGGGAGTGAACACTGAAGCTTTCTTT; CDR3aa: CASSPRARGVNTEAFF
j_gene: TRBJ2-1; d_gene: .; v_gene: TRBV6-4; len: 15; abundance: .; CDR3nt: TGTGCCAGCAGTGAATCAGGAGGGGGTCTCAATGAGCAGTTCTTC; CDR3aa: CASSESGGGLNEQFF
j_gene: TRBJ1-2; d_gene: .; v_gene: TRBV28; len: 15; abundance: .; CDR3nt: TGTGCCAGCAGTTTCTTGGGTGGGCGGAACTATGGCTACACCTTC; CDR3aa: CASSFLGGRNYGYTF
j_gene: TRBJ1-2; d_gene: .; v_gene: TRBV2; len: 14; abundance: .; CDR3nt: TGTGCCAGCACCGCCCCAGAGTGGCTCTATGGCTACACCTTC; CDR3aa: CASTAPEWLYGYTF
j_gene: TRBJ1-2; d_gene: TRBD1; v_gene: TRBV28; len: 19; abundance: .; CDR3nt: TGTGCCAGCAGTCCGCCTGCCGGGACAGCTCACGCCTTTAACTATGGCTACACCTTC; CDR3aa: CASSPPAGTAHAFNYGYTF
j_gene: TRBJ2-3; d_gene: TRBD2; v_gene: TRBV10-3; len: 16; abundance: few; CDR3nt: TGTGCCATCACTTCTAGGAGCGGGAGCTTACCAGATACGCAGTATTTT; CDR3aa: CAITSRSGSLPDTQYF
j_gene: TRBJ1-4; d_gene: TRBD1; v_gene: TRBV30; len: 15; abundance: once; CDR3nt: TGTGCCTGGAGTGCGGACAGGGGCCATAATGAAAAACTGTTTTTT; CDR3aa: CAWSADRGHNEKLFF
j_gene: TRBJ1-6; d_gene: .; v_gene: TRBV27; len: 14; abundance: .; CDR3nt: TGTGCCAGCAGTCCCTCGAATGCGGGGTCACCCCTCCACTTT; CDR3aa: CASSPSNAGSPLHF
j_gene: TRBJ2-5; d_gene: .; v_gene: TRBV11-2; len: 14; abundance: .; CDR3nt: TGTGCCAGCAGCCCACTCGACAACCAAGAGACCCAGTACTTC; CDR3aa: CASSPLDNQETQYF
j_gene: TRBJ2-5; d_gene: .; v_gene: TRBV7-8; len: 11; abundance: .; CDR3nt: TGTGCCAGCAGCTCTCAAGAGACCCAGTACTTC; CDR3aa: CASSSQETQYF
j_gene: TRBJ2-1; d_gene: TRBD2; v_gene: TRBV5-6; len: 15; abundance: .; CDR3nt: TGTGCCAGCAGCTTGGCGGGGGGGACCTACAATGAGCAGTTCTTC; CDR3aa: CASSLAGGTYNEQFF
j_gene: TRBJ2-1; d_gene: .; v_gene: TRBV19; len: 13; abundance: .; CDR3nt: TGTGCCAGTAGTATCGGGACGGGAGTTGAGCAGTTCTTC; CDR3aa: CASSIGTGVEQFF
j_gene: TRBJ2-3; d_gene: .; v_gene: TRBV27; len: 16; abundance: .; CDR3nt: TGTGCCAGCAGTTTATATTGGCAGACTAGCACAGATACGCAGTATTTT; CDR3aa: CASSLYWQTSTDTQYF
j_gene: TRBJ2-7; d_gene: .; v_gene: TRBV27; len: 15; abundance: .; CDR3nt: TGTGCCAGCAGTCAGCCCCGGGACGGGACCTACGAGCAGTACTTC; CDR3aa: CASSQPRDGTYEQYF
j_gene: TRBJ1-2; d_gene: TRBD1; v_gene: TRBV29-1; len: 12; abundance: .; CDR3nt: TGCAGCGTTGAGGCAGGGGGAAATGGCTACACCTTC; CDR3aa: CSVEAGGNGYTF
j_gene: TRBJ2-2; d_gene: .; v_gene: TRBV19; len: 15; abundance: .; CDR3nt: TGTGCCAGTAGTATCTGGCACCAGAACACCGGGGAGCTGTTTTTT; CDR3aa: CASSIWHQNTGELFF
j_gene: TRBJ1-1; d_gene: TRBD1; v_gene: TRBV5-1; len: 15; abundance: .; CDR3nt: TGCGCCAGCAGCTGGGGAGACAGGGGGGAGACTGAAGCTTTCTTT; CDR3aa: CASSWGDRGETEAFF
j_gene: TRBJ2-5; d_gene: TRBD2; v_gene: TRBV7-2; len: 18; abundance: .; CDR3nt: TGTGCCAGCAGCTTAGCGCGCGGTAGCGGGGGGTACCAAGAGACCCAGTACTTC; CDR3aa: CASSLARGSGGYQETQYF
j_gene: TRBJ2-7; d_gene: TRBD2; v_gene: TRBV19; len: 14; abundance: .; CDR3nt: TGTGCCAGTAGTATGGTAGGGACTACCTACGAGCAGTACTTC; CDR3aa: CASSMVGTTYEQYF
j_gene: TRBJ2-1; d_gene: TRBD1; v_gene: TRBV7-3; len: 14; abundance: .; CDR3nt: TGTGCCAGCAGCCAGACAGGGGTCCACAATGAGCAGTTCTTC; CDR3aa: CASSQTGVHNEQFF
j_gene: TRBJ1-1; d_gene: .; v_gene: TRBV5-5; len: 12; abundance: once; CDR3nt: TGTGCCAGCAGCTTGGCCGCAACTGAAGCTTTCTTT; CDR3aa: CASSLAATEAFF
j_gene: TRBJ2-3; d_gene: .; v_gene: TRBV10-3; len: 13; abundance: .; CDR3nt: TGTGCCATCAGTGACCTAGAGGGAGATACGCAGTATTTT; CDR3aa: CAISDLEGDTQYF
j_gene: TRBJ2-5; d_gene: .; v_gene: TRBV11-2; len: 16; abundance: .; CDR3nt: TGTGCCAGCAGTAACCGTCAGGGGCCCTCATGGGAGACCCAGTACTTC; CDR3aa: CASSNRQGPSWETQYF
j_gene: TRBJ2-5; d_gene: .; v_gene: TRBV13; len: 13; abundance: .; CDR3nt: TGTGCCAGCAGCTTAGTAGCGGTGGAGACCCAGTACTTC; CDR3aa: CASSLVAVETQYF
j_gene: TRBJ2-7; d_gene: TRBD2; v_gene: TRBV29-1; len: 13; abundance: once; CDR3nt: TGCAGCGTTGGCGGGGGGTCAAACAACGAGCAGTACTTC; CDR3aa: CSVGGGSNNEQYF
j_gene: TRBJ2-7; d_gene: .; v_gene: TRBV27; len: 11; abundance: .; CDR3nt: TGTGCCAGCAGTTTATTTGGCGAGCAGTACTTC; CDR3aa: CASSLFGEQYF
j_gene: TRBJ2-2; d_gene: TRBD1; v_gene: TRBV7-9; len: 14; abundance: large; CDR3nt: TGTGCCAGTTTCGCCGAGGGGGCTCAAGGGGAGCTGTTTTTT; CDR3aa: CASFAEGAQGELFF
j_gene: TRBJ2-2; d_gene: .; v_gene: TRBV13; len: 12; abundance: .; CDR3nt: TGTGCCAGCAGCTTAGACACCGGGGAGCTGTTTTTT; CDR3aa: CASSLDTGELFF